These T cell receptor beta chains were read from a single sample in a study of response to subunit inactivated influenza vaccine. TCRdb reanalysed the RT-PCR reads using MiXCR and keeps one entry per CDR3 protein. The sample contains a few hundred thousand distinct CDR3 sequences, 21% of which appear only once. Specimen: PBMCs from blood, collected about 19 months after vaccination. These receptor sequences come from a man in his fifties or sixties who received an inactivated influenza vaccine. Both conserved end residues are part of each CDR3. The order of the fields is D gene, CDR3 length, V gene, J gene, clone size, CDR3 protein, CDR3 DNA. The D gene is left open where the match is weak. Some rows have no size entry. The others give once, few or many, or a class for an expanded clone.

d_call: TRBD2
cdr3_length: 16
v_call: TRBV12-3/TRBV12-4
j_call: TRBJ2-3
clone_size: NA
cdr3_aa: CASRTSGGASTDTQYF
cdr3_nt: TGTGCCAGCAGAACTAGCGGGGGGGCCAGCACAGATACGCAGTATTTT

d_call: TRBD2
cdr3_length: 16
v_call: TRBV29-1
j_call: TRBJ2-2
clone_size: few
cdr3_aa: CSVPNSGGAHTGELFF
cdr3_nt: TGCAGCGTGCCCAATAGCGGGGGGGCCCACACCGGGGAGCTGTTTTTT

d_call: NA
cdr3_length: 11
v_call: TRBV2
j_call: TRBJ1-1
clone_size: NA
cdr3_aa: CASSEVTEAFF
cdr3_nt: TGTGCCAGCAGTGAAGTCACTGAAGCTTTCTTT

d_call: NA
cdr3_length: 11
v_call: TRBV7-2
j_call: TRBJ2-7
clone_size: once
cdr3_aa: CVSSLALEQYF
cdr3_nt: TGTGTCAGCAGCTTAGCGCTCGAGCAGTACTTC

d_call: NA
cdr3_length: 13
v_call: TRBV4-1
j_call: TRBJ1-2
clone_size: NA
cdr3_aa: CASSQERGYGYTF
cdr3_nt: TGCGCCAGCAGCCAAGAGAGGGGCTATGGCTACACCTTC

d_call: NA
cdr3_length: 14
v_call: TRBV5-1
j_call: TRBJ1-1
clone_size: NA
cdr3_aa: CASSLGGPDTEAFF
cdr3_nt: TGCGCCAGCAGCTTGGGCGGGCCGGACACTGAAGCTTTCTTT

d_call: NA
cdr3_length: 12
v_call: TRBV7-2
j_call: TRBJ2-1
clone_size: NA
cdr3_aa: CASSLSPHQQFF
cdr3_nt: TGTGCCAGCAGCTTAAGCCCTCATCAGCAGTTCTTC

d_call: NA
cdr3_length: 15
v_call: TRBV20-1
j_call: TRBJ1-1
clone_size: few
cdr3_aa: CSARYRGSTNTEAFF
cdr3_nt: TGCAGTGCTAGATACCGCGGCAGTACGAACACTGAAGCTTTCTTT

d_call: TRBD1
cdr3_length: 15
v_call: TRBV12-3/TRBV12-4
j_call: TRBJ1-5
clone_size: few
cdr3_aa: CASSLTDRAGEAQHF
cdr3_nt: TGTGCCAGCAGTTTAACAGACAGGGCAGGAGAGGCCCAGCATTTT

d_call: TRBD1
cdr3_length: 14
v_call: TRBV6-2/TRBV6-3
j_call: TRBJ2-1
clone_size: once
cdr3_aa: CASSYFNRGSEQFF
cdr3_nt: TGTGCCAGCAGTTACTTCAACAGGGGTAGTGAGCAGTTCTTC

d_call: TRBD2
cdr3_length: 17
v_call: TRBV4-1
j_call: TRBJ2-3
clone_size: NA
cdr3_aa: CASSQRGAGGSEDTQYF
cdr3_nt: TGCGCCAGCAGCCAAAGGGGTGCGGGAGGGAGCGAGGATACGCAGTATTTT

d_call: TRBD1
cdr3_length: 15
v_call: TRBV7-2
j_call: TRBJ2-2
clone_size: NA
cdr3_aa: CASRTGTGRTGELFF
cdr3_nt: TGTGCCAGCAGAACCGGGACAGGGAGGACCGGGGAGCTGTTTTTT

d_call: NA
cdr3_length: 17
v_call: TRBV4-1
j_call: TRBJ1-2
clone_size: many
cdr3_aa: CASSQGEWRGAGYGYTF
cdr3_nt: TGCGCCAGCAGCCAAGGGGAGTGGCGGGGCGCTGGCTATGGCTACACCTTC

d_call: TRBD1
cdr3_length: 16
v_call: TRBV12-3/TRBV12-4
j_call: TRBJ1-1
clone_size: NA
cdr3_aa: CANSYGTVAMNTEAFF
cdr3_nt: TGTGCCAACAGTTACGGGACAGTGGCAATGAACACTGAAGCTTTCTTT

d_call: NA
cdr3_length: 16
v_call: TRBV7-2
j_call: TRBJ1-5
clone_size: many
cdr3_aa: CASSLKGTDSNQPQHF
cdr3_nt: TGTGCCAGCAGCTTAAAGGGGACGGATAGCAATCAGCCCCAGCATTTT

d_call: NA
cdr3_length: 16
v_call: TRBV6-1
j_call: TRBJ2-7
clone_size: NA
cdr3_aa: CASSPHPNGGMYEQYF
cdr3_nt: TGTGCCAGCAGCCCCCACCCGAACGGGGGCATGTACGAGCAGTACTTC

d_call: NA
cdr3_length: 13
v_call: TRBV10-3
j_call: TRBJ2-5
clone_size: NA
cdr3_aa: CAIRDRSQETQYF
cdr3_nt: TGTGCCATCAGGGATCGGTCCCAAGAGACCCAGTACTTC

d_call: NA
cdr3_length: 14
v_call: TRBV20-1
j_call: TRBJ1-1
clone_size: NA
cdr3_aa: CSALEGGPNTEALF
cdr3_nt: TGCAGTGCCCTTGAGGGGGGCCCGAACACTGAAGCTTTATTT

d_call: NA
cdr3_length: 14
v_call: TRBV5-1
j_call: TRBJ1-6
clone_size: NA
cdr3_aa: CASSLAGRDSPLHF
cdr3_nt: TGCGCCAGCAGCTTGGCCGGGAGGGATTCACCCCTCCACTTT

d_call: NA
cdr3_length: 15
v_call: TRBV20-1
j_call: TRBJ2-5
clone_size: few
cdr3_aa: CSAFSRQGGYETQYF
cdr3_nt: TGCAGTGCGTTCTCCAGGCAGGGGGGGTACGAGACCCAGTACTTC

d_call: TRBD2
cdr3_length: 14
v_call: TRBV20-1
j_call: TRBJ2-1
clone_size: NA
cdr3_aa: CSARGLAGHNEQFF
cdr3_nt: TGCAGTGCTAGGGGGCTAGCGGGACACAATGAGCAGTTCTTC

d_call: TRBD2
cdr3_length: 18
v_call: TRBV5-1
j_call: TRBJ2-3
clone_size: NA
cdr3_aa: CASAVGGGGVRDTDTQYF
cdr3_nt: TGCGCCAGCGCTGTCGGTGGCGGGGGGGTAAGAGACACAGATACGCAGTATTTT

d_call: TRBD1
cdr3_length: 16
v_call: TRBV5-5
j_call: TRBJ1-2
clone_size: few
cdr3_aa: CASIPSGTGPFYGYTF
cdr3_nt: TGTGCCAGCATCCCCTCCGGGACAGGACCCTTCTATGGCTACACCTTC

d_call: TRBD1
cdr3_length: 18
v_call: TRBV4-2
j_call: TRBJ1-3
clone_size: NA
cdr3_aa: CASSQTSQGRGTGNTIYF
cdr3_nt: TGTGCCAGCAGCCAAACCTCACAGGGGCGAGGGACTGGAAACACCATATATTTT

d_call: NA
cdr3_length: 15
v_call: TRBV5-1
j_call: TRBJ1-1
clone_size: NA
cdr3_aa: CASSSETGAATEAFF
cdr3_nt: TGCGCCAGCAGCTCCGAGACAGGAGCCGCCACTGAAGCTTTCTTT

d_call: TRBD1
cdr3_length: 13
v_call: TRBV20-1
j_call: TRBJ2-7
clone_size: few
cdr3_aa: CSARTGNSYEQYF
cdr3_nt: TGCAGTGCTAGGACAGGGAATTCCTACGAGCAGTACTTC

d_call: NA
cdr3_length: 16
v_call: TRBV15
j_call: TRBJ1-2
clone_size: few
cdr3_aa: CATSRERAGLNYGYTF
cdr3_nt: TGTGCCACCAGCAGAGAAAGGGCAGGACTCAACTATGGCTACACCTTC